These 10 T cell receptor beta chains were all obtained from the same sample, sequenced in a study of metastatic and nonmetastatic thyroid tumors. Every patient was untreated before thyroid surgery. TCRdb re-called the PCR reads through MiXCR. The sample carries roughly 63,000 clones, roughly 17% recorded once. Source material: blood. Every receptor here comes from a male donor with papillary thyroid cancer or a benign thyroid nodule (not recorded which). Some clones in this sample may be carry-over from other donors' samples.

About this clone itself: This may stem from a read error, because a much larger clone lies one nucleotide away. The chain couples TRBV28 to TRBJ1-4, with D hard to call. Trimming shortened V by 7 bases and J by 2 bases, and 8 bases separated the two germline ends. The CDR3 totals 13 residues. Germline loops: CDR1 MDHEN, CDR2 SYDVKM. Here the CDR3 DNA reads TGTGCCAGCACCGTACATACTAATGAAAAACTGTTTTTT. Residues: CASTVHTNEKLFF.

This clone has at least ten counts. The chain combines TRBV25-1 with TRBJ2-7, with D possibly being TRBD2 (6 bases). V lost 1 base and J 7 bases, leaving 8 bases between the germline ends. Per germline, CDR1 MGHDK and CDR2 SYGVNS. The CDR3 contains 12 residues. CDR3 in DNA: TGTGCCAGCAGTGAATCCGCGGGGGAGCAGTACGTC. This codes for CASSESAGEQYV.

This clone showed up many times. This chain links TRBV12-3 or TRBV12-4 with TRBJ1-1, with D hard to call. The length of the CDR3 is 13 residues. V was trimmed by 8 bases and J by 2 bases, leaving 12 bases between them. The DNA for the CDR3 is TGTGCCAGCGCCCCCGGAGCCAACACTGAAGCTTTCTTT. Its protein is CASAPGANTEAFF.

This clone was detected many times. The CDR3 DNA reads TGTGCCAGCACCCAAAACAATGAGCAGTTCTTC. It translates to CASTQNNEQFF. This sequence joins TRBV7-8 and TRBJ2-1; D is ambiguous. CDR1 is SGHVS and CDR2 is FQNEAQ in the germline V gene. The CDR3 totals 11 residues. V was pared by 7 bases and J by 5 bases, with 6 bases between.

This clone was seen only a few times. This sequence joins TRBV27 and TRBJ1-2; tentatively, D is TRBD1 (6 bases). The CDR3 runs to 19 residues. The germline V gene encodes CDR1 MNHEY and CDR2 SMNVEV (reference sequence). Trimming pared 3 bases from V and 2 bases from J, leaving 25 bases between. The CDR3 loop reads CASSLAGGLRHVANYGYTF. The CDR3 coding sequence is TGTGCCAGCAGTTTGGCTGGGGGGCTTAGACATGTGGCAAACTATGGCTACACCTTC.

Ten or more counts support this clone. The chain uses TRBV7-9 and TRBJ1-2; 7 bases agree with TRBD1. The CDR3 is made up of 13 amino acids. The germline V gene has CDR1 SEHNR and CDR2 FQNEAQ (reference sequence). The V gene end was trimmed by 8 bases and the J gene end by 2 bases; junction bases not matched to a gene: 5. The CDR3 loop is CASGTAGNYGYTF. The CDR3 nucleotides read TGTGCCAGCGGGACAGCTGGGAACTATGGCTACACCTTC.

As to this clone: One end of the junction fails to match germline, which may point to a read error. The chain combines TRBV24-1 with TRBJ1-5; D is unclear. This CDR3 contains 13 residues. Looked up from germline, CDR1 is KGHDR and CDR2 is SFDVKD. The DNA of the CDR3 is TGTGCCACCGACCACGGGAGCAATCAGACCCAGCATTTT. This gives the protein CATDHGSNQTQHF.

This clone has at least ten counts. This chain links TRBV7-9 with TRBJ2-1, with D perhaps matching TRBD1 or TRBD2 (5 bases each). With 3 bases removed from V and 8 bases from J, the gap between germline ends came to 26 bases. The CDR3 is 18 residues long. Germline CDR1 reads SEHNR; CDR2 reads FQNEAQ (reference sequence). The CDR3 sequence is CASSFGAQFRQLGHEQFF. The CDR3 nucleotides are TGTGCCAGCAGCTTCGGGGCGCAGTTCCGGCAGCTAGGCCATGAGCAGTTCTTC.

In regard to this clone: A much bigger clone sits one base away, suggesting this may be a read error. CDR3 coding DNA: TGTGCCAGCAACCAGGGGTCGGGACAGGGGTTACAAGCTTTCTTT. Its translation: CASNQGSGQGLQAFF. This chain joins TRBV11-1 and TRBJ1-1; 10 bases are shared with TRBD1. There are 15 residues in the CDR3. V lost 7 bases and J lost 9; bases outside the gene matches: 14. CDR1 and CDR2 (germline): SGHAT, FQDESV (reference sequence).

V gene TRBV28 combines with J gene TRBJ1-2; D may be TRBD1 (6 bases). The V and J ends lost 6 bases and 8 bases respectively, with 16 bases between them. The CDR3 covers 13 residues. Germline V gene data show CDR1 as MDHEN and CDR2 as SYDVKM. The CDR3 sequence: CASRDDRFGGYTF. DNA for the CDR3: TGTGCCAGCAGGGATGACAGGTTCGGCGGCTACACCTTC.